This T cell receptor beta chain was captured by sequencing in a study of shared clonotypes between healthy human individuals. V shed 5 bases and J shed 1 base, with 14 bases lying between them. Germline V gene sequence: CDR1 SQVTM, CDR2 ANQGSEA. The CDR3 is made up of 14 amino acids. Execution of the assay was at deep level. As handled by the study authors: Filtering was not the same, since immunoSEQ gave junction-only sequences without quality scores. Data came from immunoSEQ multiplex PCR; TCRdb stores just in-frame clones and leaves some out. V, J and clone size derive from that table, while D and trimming were established from the DNA sequence. The sample lists about 2 million clones, approximately 95% occurring once. The naive CD8 subset, CD45RO-negative cells positively selected for CCR7, excluded terminally differentiated effector memory CD45RA+ cells.

The sample consisted of naive CD8+ T cells sorted from blood. The TCR originated in a man younger than 30 in good health. This sequence joins TRBV29-1 and TRBJ2-5, with D unresolved. DNA of the CDR3: TGCAGCGTTTTCCCGACGGGTCTCCAAGAGACCCAGTACTTC. Its translation is CSVFPTGLQETQYF.